This TCR beta chain was recorded in a study of blood T cells in healthy people across ages. With a J-beta primer mix and a sample-barcoded 5' primer, a second PCR ran about 7 to 12 cycles. TCRdb independently ran MiXCR on the 5' RACE reads; one entry per CDR3 protein. The sample yields hundreds of thousands of distinct CDR3 sequences, roughly 25% seen once. The same data also went into a second study, on T cells of mothers and their children.

This receptor was taken from a boy younger than 18 in good health. Sequencing input: blood.

The CDR3 reads CASSQAVIGQGGQPQHF. CDR3 in DNA: TGCGCCAGCAGCCAAGCAGTCATCGGACAGGGAGGCCAGCCCCAGCATTTT. The chain joins TRBV4-3 to TRBJ1-5; 8 positions agree with TRBD1. Germline V gives CDR1 LGHNA, CDR2 YSLEER. J lost 7 bases, V lost 1 base, and 12 bases had no gene match. This CDR3 is built from 17 residues.